This record looks at one TCR beta chain sequence and its context. Produced via immunoSEQ multiplex PCR; TCRdb's table is partial and in-frame only. The sample consists of 300,000 to 450,000 clones, 85% to 90% of them appearing once. The source of the sample is a study of blood T cell repertoires in COVID-19. Germline CDR1 reads SGDLS; CDR2 reads YYNGEE. The CDR3 loop spans 14 amino acids. Deletions cut 7 bases from V and 0 bases from J, with 10 bases between. Sequenced sample: peripheral blood. This TCR derives from a human donor in a cohort sampled during active COVID-19. The chain is built from TRBV9 and TRBJ1-4; D might be TRBD1 (5 bases). CDR3 DNA sequence: TGTGCCAGCTCCCAGGGCCCAACTAATGAAAAACTGTTTTTT. The encoded protein is CASSQGPTNEKLFF.